The 24 T cell receptor beta chains given below trace back to one sample, sequenced in a study of shared T cell receptors in the human thymus. Sequencing was performed with immunoSEQ multiplex PCR; in TCRdb, only in-frame clones are kept and a portion is missing. Here the sample spans hundreds of thousands of clones, around 87% being singletons. The same data also went into a second study, on human thymus T cells.

Input material: thymocytes. The receptors stem from a boy in the first two years of life with a congenital heart defect.

The V and J genes are TRBV28 and TRBJ2-1; 8 nucleotides align to TRBD2. CDR3 size: 14 residues. The junction had 8 bases not matched to a gene; V was cut back by 10 bases and J by 3 bases. The germline CDR1 and CDR2 sequences are MDHEN and SYDVKM. As DNA, the CDR3 is TGTGCCACATCGCCGGGGGGGAACTACAATGAGCAGTTCTTC. This gives the protein CATSPGGNYNEQFF.

This chain's CDR3 is CASSDRGPLLASQETQYF. The CDR3 DNA follows: TGCGCCAGCAGCGACAGGGGGCCCTTGTTAGCGAGCCAAGAGACCCAGTACTTC. The rearrangement links TRBV5-1 to TRBJ2-5, with 10 bases that match TRBD1. The V gene end was trimmed by 4 bases and the J gene end by 1 base; junction bases not matched to a gene: 13. Germline CDR1 is SGHRS and CDR2 is YFSETQ. This CDR3 contains 18 residues.

This clone showed up just a few times. The genes are TRBV6-1 and TRBJ2-1, with TRBD1 identical over 7 bases. V dropped 7 bases and J dropped 3; count of bases not matched to a gene: 6. Germline CDR1 reads MNHNS; CDR2 reads SASEGT. This CDR3 has 14 residues. In DNA form, the CDR3 reads TGTGCCAGCAACGCGACAGGGAGCTACAATGAGCAGTTCTTC. This gives the protein CASNATGSYNEQFF.

The CDR3 spells CASSLVDPRGWNTGELFF. CDR3 sequence (DNA): TGCGCCAGCAGCTTGGTGGACCCTAGGGGGTGGAACACCGGGGAGCTGTTTTTT. The chain joins TRBV5-1 to TRBJ2-2, with D perhaps matching TRBD1 (6 bases). This CDR3 is 18 amino acids long. Trimming took 0 bases from V and 1 from J, leaving 16 bases between them. Germline V lookup: CDR1 SGHRS, CDR2 YFSETQ.

This chain joins TRBV4-3 and TRBJ2-7; 7 bases fit TRBD2. V lost 0 bases to trimming and J lost 0 bases; unmatched junction nucleotides: 8. The germline V gene has CDR1 LGHNA and CDR2 YSLEER. There are 17 residues in the CDR3. CDR3 loop: CASSQDRLAAISYEQYF. Written as DNA, the CDR3 is TGCGCCAGCAGCCAAGATCGTCTAGCGGCGATCTCCTACGAGCAGTACTTC.

V is TRBV18 and J is TRBJ2-7; 10 bases align to TRBD2. The CDR3 covers 16 residues. Germline CDR1 is KGHSH and CDR2 is LQKENI. V shed 0 bases, J shed 5 bases, and the junction held 7 bases outside the gene matches. The CDR3 is CASSPPRASGRNEQYF. Written as DNA, the CDR3 is TGTGCCAGCTCACCACCCAGGGCTAGCGGGAGAAACGAGCAGTACTTC.

The chain has TRBV27 and TRBJ2-7; TRBD2 agrees at 8 bases. This CDR3 is built from 18 residues. V lost 4 bases and J lost 3; bases outside the gene matches: 17. Germline loops: CDR1 MNHEY, CDR2 SMNVEV (reference sequence). This CDR3 is CASSSLGGGTEADYEQYF. For the CDR3, the DNA is TGTGCCAGCAGTTCGCTCGGGGGGGGGACGGAAGCTGACTACGAGCAGTACTTC.

This rearrangement joins TRBV7-2 to TRBJ1-2; 7 bases align to TRBD1. CDR3 length: 14 amino acids. Germline V gene data show CDR1 as SGHTA and CDR2 as FQGNSA. V lost 5 bases to trimming and J lost 6 bases; unmatched junction nucleotides: 9. The CDR3, as DNA: TGTGCCAGCAGCCGTCTAGACAGGGAGGATGGCTACACCTTC. This sequence encodes CASSRLDREDGYTF.

This chain uses TRBV4-3 with TRBJ2-1; D perhaps matches TRBD2 (5 bases). The CDR3 has 16 residues. V was trimmed by 2 bases and J by 7 bases, leaving 18 bases between them. Germline assignment: CDR1 LGHNA and CDR2 YSLEER. The CDR3 bases are TGCGCCAGCAGCCAATTGTGCCTAGCTGGTATAAATGAGCAGTTCTTC. It is translated as CASSQLCLAGINEQFF.

The CDR3 nucleotides are TGTGCCAGCAGCTTAGGGGCAGCTTTGAGCTCCTACGAGCAGTACTTC. It yields the protein CASSLGAALSSYEQYF. The V and J genes are TRBV7-9 and TRBJ2-7; D gene ambiguous. The V and J ends lost 1 base and 0 bases respectively, with 13 bases between them. Germline V gives CDR1 SEHNR, CDR2 FQNEAQ (reference sequence). There are 16 residues in the CDR3. Using reference TRBV7-9 and TRBJ2-7 for the parts outside the CDR3, the full variable domain is DTGVSQNPRHKITKRGQNVTFRCDPISEHNRLYWYRQTLGQGPEFLTYFQNEAQLEKSRLLSDRFSAERPKGSFSTLEIQRTEQGDSAMYLCASSLGAALSSYEQYFGPGTRLTVT.

The chain has TRBV28 and TRBJ2-2; 7 bases match TRBD2. The germline V gene encodes CDR1 MDHEN and CDR2 SYDVKM. Trimming removed 8 bases from V and 7 bases from J; junction bases left unmatched: 19. The CDR3 covers 17 residues. CDR3 region: CASRSMEAGEVRGELFF. CDR3 in DNA: TGTGCCAGCCGTTCCATGGAGGCGGGAGAGGTTCGCGGGGAGCTGTTTTTT.

This rearrangement joins TRBV18 to TRBJ2-7, with unresolved D. The V and J ends lost 3 bases and 0 bases respectively, with 15 bases between them. The germline gives CDR1 KGHSH, CDR2 LQKENI. CDR3 length equals 16 residues. The CDR3, as DNA: TGTGCCAGCTCACCGCTCGGAGAGACGGTCTCCTACGAGCAGTACTTC. Translation gives CASSPLGETVSYEQYF.

The chain has TRBV4-3 and TRBJ1-6; 7 bases agree with TRBD1. V lost 8 bases and J lost 5; bases outside the gene matches: 6. CDR3 size: 14 residues. CDR1 and CDR2 (germline): LGHNA, YSLEER. As DNA, the CDR3 is TGCGCCAGCCGACAGGGAGCGAATAATTCACCCCTCCACTTT. It yields the protein CASRQGANNSPLHF.

This rearrangement joins TRBV6-5 to TRBJ2-3; TRBD2 agrees at 7 bases. From germline, CDR1 is MNHEY and CDR2 SVGAGI. The junction had 6 bases not matched to a gene; V was cut back by 4 bases and J by 2 bases. This CDR3 region has 15 residues. The DNA for the CDR3 is TGTGCCAGCAGTTCCGGACTAGTACTCACAGATACGCAGTATTTT. As protein: CASSSGLVLTDTQYF.

J is TRBJ2-7 and V is TRBV30; D is ambiguous. V lost 1 base and J lost 4, with 11 bases in between. CDR1 is GTSNPN and CDR2 is SVGIG in the germline V gene (reference sequence). The CDR3 totals 13 residues. CDR3 in amino acids: CAWSADFLYEQYF. In DNA form, the CDR3 reads TGTGCCTGGAGTGCAGACTTCTTATACGAGCAGTACTTC.

This chain joins TRBV11-2 and TRBJ2-1, with unresolved D. Germline V gives CDR1 SGHAT, CDR2 FQNNGV. This CDR3 region has 10 residues. The CDR3 DNA sequence: TGTGCGTCCAATTTCAATGAGCAGTTCTTC. This sequence encodes CASNFNEQFF.

This clone was seen just once. The chain links TRBV28 to TRBJ1-2, with TRBD1 as a possible D gene (6 bases). V lost 4 bases and J lost 6, with 21 bases in between. The CDR3 runs 16 residues. Germline CDR1 is MDHEN and CDR2 is SYDVKM. DNA of the CDR3: TGTGCCAGCAGTTCGATCCACGGACAGATTGCGAATGGCTACACCTTC. Residues: CASSSIHGQIANGYTF.

The gene calls are TRBV18 and TRBJ1-1; 8 bases map to TRBD1. The germline CDR1 and CDR2 sequences are KGHSH and LQKENI. V dropped 3 bases and J dropped 3; count of bases not matched to a gene: 6. The CDR3 consists of 15 residues. The CDR3 coding sequence is TGTGCCAGCTCACCGCCAGGGGGCGCTTACACTGAAGCTTTCTTT. It encodes CASSPPGGAYTEAFF.

The chain combines TRBV28 with TRBJ1-1; D not certain. V was shortened by 6 bases and J by 6 bases, with 11 bases between the two germline ends. The CDR3 contains 12 residues. Germline assignment: CDR1 MDHEN and CDR2 SYDVKM. In DNA, the CDR3 is TGTGCCAGCAGATCCCAAGAGTCTGAAGCTTTCTTT. Its translation: CASRSQESEAFF.

V gene TRBV7-2 combines with J gene TRBJ2-5, with 10 bases that match TRBD2. Germline lookup yields CDR1 SGHTA and CDR2 FQGNSA. V trimming: 8 bases; J trimming: 5 bases; junction bases outside the gene matches: 11. This CDR3 comprises 15 residues. CDR3 bases: TGTGCCAGCGGGTTGGCTAGCGGGAGTGGGGAGACCCAGTACTTC. Its protein is CASGLASGSGETQYF.

The chain carries TRBV5-1 and TRBJ2-7, with 12 positions matching TRBD2. CDR1 is SGHRS and CDR2 is YFSETQ in the germline V gene. CDR3 length: 15 residues. J lost 2 bases, V lost 4 bases, and 4 bases had no gene match. This chain's CDR3 is CASSNGLAGPYEQYF. CDR3 DNA sequence: TGCGCCAGCAGCAACGGACTAGCGGGACCCTACGAGCAGTACTTC.

This sequence joins TRBV27 and TRBJ1-5; TRBD1 agrees at 8 bases. Germline-derived CDR1 and CDR2 are MNHEY and SMNVEV (reference sequence). This CDR3 has 16 amino acids. The V gene end was trimmed by 2 bases and the J gene end by 7 bases; junction bases not matched to a gene: 10. CDR3 DNA: TGTGCCAGCAGTTTAAGAAGCGACAGGGGTGGACAGCCCCAGCATTTT. Its protein is CASSLRSDRGGQPQHF.

V gene TRBV27 combines with J gene TRBJ2-7; no definite D call. V was trimmed by 5 bases and J by 4 bases, leaving 12 bases between them. This CDR3 contains 13 residues. CDR1 MNHEY and CDR2 SMNVEV come from the germline V gene (reference sequence). CDR3 sequence (DNA): TGTGCCAGCAGTGCCGGAGCCGGATACGAGCAGTACTTC. It codes for CASSAGAGYEQYF.

The rearrangement uses TRBV28 and TRBJ2-7; 15 bases are shared with TRBD2. This CDR3 is built from 22 residues. V was clipped by 3 bases and J by 1 base; unmatched bases: 19. Looked up from germline, CDR1 is MDHEN and CDR2 is SYDVKM. The CDR3 coding sequence is TGTGCCAGCAGTTTGGGGGCCCTCCCGGGACTAGCGGGAGGCTGGCCGTCCTACGAGCAGTACTTC. As protein: CASSLGALPGLAGGWPSYEQYF. The complete variable domain, with remaining parts taken from reference TRBV28 and TRBJ2-7, reads DVKVTQSSRYLVKRTGEKVFLECVQDMDHENMFWYRQDPGLGLRLIYFSYDVKMKEKGDIPEGYSVSREKKERFSLILESASTNQTSMYLCASSLGALPGLAGGWPSYEQYFGPGTRLTVT.